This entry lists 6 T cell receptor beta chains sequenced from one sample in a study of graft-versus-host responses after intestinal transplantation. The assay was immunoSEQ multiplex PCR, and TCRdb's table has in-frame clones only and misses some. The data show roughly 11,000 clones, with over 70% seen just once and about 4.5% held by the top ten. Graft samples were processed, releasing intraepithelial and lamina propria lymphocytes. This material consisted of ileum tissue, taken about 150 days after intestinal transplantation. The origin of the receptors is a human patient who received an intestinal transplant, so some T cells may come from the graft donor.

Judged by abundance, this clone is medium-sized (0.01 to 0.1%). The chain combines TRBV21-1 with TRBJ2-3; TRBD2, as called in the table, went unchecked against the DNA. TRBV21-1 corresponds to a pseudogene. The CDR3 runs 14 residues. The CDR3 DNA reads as TGTGCCAGTGAGCGGGAGGAAGGGACAGATACGCAGTATTTT. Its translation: CASEREEGTDTQYF.

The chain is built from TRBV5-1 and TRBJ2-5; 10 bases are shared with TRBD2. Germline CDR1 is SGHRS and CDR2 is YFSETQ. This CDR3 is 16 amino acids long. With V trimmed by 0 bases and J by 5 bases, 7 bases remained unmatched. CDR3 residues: CASSLGNSGGLETQYF. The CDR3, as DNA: TGCGCCAGCAGCTTGGGTAATAGCGGGGGGCTCGAGACCCAGTACTTC.

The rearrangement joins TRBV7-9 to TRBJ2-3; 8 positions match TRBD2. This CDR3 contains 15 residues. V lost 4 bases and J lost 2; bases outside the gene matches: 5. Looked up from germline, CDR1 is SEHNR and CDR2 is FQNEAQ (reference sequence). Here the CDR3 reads CASSSSGSSTDTQYF. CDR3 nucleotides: TGTGCCAGCAGCTCCAGCGGGAGTTCCACAGATACGCAGTATTTT. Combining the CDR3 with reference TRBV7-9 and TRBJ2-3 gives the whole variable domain DTGVSQNPRHKITKRGQNVTFRCDPISEHNRLYWYRQTLGQGPEFLTYFQNEAQLEKSRLLSDRFSAERPKGSFSTLEIQRTEQGDSAMYLCASSSSGSSTDTQYFGPGTRLTVL.

CDR3 amino acids: CASRRELYNEQFF. CDR3 nucleotides: TGTGCCAGCAGGAGGGAGCTCTACAATGAGCAGTTCTTC. The chain recombines TRBV27 with TRBJ2-1; D perhaps matches TRBD2 (5 bases). The CDR3 has 13 residues. Germline CDR1 and CDR2: MNHEY and SMNVEV (reference sequence). Deletions cut 6 bases from V and 3 bases from J, with 9 bases between.

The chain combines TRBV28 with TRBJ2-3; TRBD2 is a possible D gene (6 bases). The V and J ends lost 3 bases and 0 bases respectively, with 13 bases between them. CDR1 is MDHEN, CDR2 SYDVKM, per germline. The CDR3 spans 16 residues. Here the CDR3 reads CASSLMAGWSTDTQYF. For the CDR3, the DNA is TGTGCCAGCAGTTTGATGGCGGGATGGAGCACAGATACGCAGTATTTT.

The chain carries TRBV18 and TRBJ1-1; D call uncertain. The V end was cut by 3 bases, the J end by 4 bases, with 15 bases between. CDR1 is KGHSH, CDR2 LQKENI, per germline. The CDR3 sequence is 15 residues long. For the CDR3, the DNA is TGTGCCAGCTCACCGTGGGAGGGTCCAAGCACTGAAGCTTTCTTT. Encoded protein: CASSPWEGPSTEAFF.